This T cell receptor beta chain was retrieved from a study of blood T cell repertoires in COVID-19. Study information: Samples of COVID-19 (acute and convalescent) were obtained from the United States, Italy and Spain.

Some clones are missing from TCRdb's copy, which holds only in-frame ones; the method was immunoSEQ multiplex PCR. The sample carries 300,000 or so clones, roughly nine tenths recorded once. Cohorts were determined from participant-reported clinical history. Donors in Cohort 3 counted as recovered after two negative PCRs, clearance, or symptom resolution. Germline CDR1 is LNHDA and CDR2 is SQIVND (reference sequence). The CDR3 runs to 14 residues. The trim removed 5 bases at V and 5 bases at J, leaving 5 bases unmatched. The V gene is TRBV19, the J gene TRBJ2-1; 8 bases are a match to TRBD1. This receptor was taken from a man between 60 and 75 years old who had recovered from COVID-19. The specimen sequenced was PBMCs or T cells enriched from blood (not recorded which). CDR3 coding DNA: TGTGCCAGTAGTTTGACAGGGGTGAACAATGAGCAGTTCTTC. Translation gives CASSLTGVNNEQFF.